This is a list of T cell receptor beta chains from one sample in a study of cytomegalovirus exposure and HLA in healthy donors. Sequencing used immunoSEQ multiplex PCR; TCRdb keeps in-frame clones, though not all of them. The repertoire holds some 180,000 clones, with more than 75% as singletons. The source material was PBMCs. These receptors all stem from a man aged 30 to 45 in good health and CMV-seropositive. Both conserved end residues are part of each CDR3. A D gene is named only where the DNA matches it firmly. Expanded clones are given a class, and other clones once, few, many or no size at all.

cdr3_aa cdr3_nt d_call j_call v_call clone_size
CAALGPDYGYTF TGTGCCGCCCTCGGGCCTGACTATGGCTACACCTTC - TRBJ1-2 TRBV25-1 -
CASSISGATYEQYF TGTGCCAGTAGTATTAGCGGGGCAACCTACGAGCAGTACTTC TRBD2 TRBJ2-7 TRBV19 -
CASSTRTGDTEAFF TGCGCCAGCAGCACTAGGACAGGGGACACTGAAGCTTTCTTT TRBD1 TRBJ1-1 TRBV5-1 -
CASSFGQGATDTQYF TGTGCCAGCAGCTTCGGACAGGGGGCCACAGATACGCAGTATTTT TRBD1 TRBJ2-3 TRBV11-2 -
CASSYSGLLTDTQYF TGTGCCAGCAGTTACTCGGGACTTCTCACAGATACGCAGTATTTT - TRBJ2-3 TRBV6-6 -
CASQSSYNSPLHF TGTGCCAGCCAGAGCTCCTATAATTCACCCCTCCACTTT - TRBJ1-6 TRBV18 few
CASSSGPGNTIYF TGTGCCAGCAGTTCTGGTCCTGGAAACACCATATATTTT - TRBJ1-3 TRBV27 -
CASTPGLNSPLHF TGTGCCAGCACCCCGGGACTCAATTCACCCCTCCACTTT - TRBJ1-6 TRBV28 -
CASSNNARNSNQPQHF TGTGCCAGCAGCAATAACGCAAGGAATAGCAATCAGCCCCAGCATTTT - TRBJ1-5 TRBV21-1 -
CASSFTGTSGSTGELFF TGTGCCAGCAGCTTCACCGGGACTAGCGGGAGTACCGGGGAGCTGTTTTTT TRBD2 TRBJ2-2 TRBV27 medium-sized
CASSYSAKAYEQYF TGTGCCAGCAGTTACTCAGCCAAAGCCTACGAGCAGTACTTC - TRBJ2-7 TRBV6-5 -
CASSFMVRTESYGYTF TGTGCCAGCAGCTTTATGGTTCGGACAGAGAGCTATGGCTACACCTTC - TRBJ1-2 TRBV5-6 -
CASRKPGQQYEQYF TGTGCCAGCAGAAAACCGGGACAGCAATACGAGCAGTACTTC TRBD1 TRBJ2-7 TRBV2 -
CASSLGTAGELFF TGTGCCAGCAGCTTAGGGACGGCCGGGGAGCTGTTTTTT - TRBJ2-2 TRBV7-2 -
CASSQDRANQPQHF TGTGCCAGCAGTCAGGACAGGGCAAATCAGCCCCAGCATTTT TRBD1 TRBJ1-5 TRBV5-4 -
CASTSGTAFRYGYTF TGTGCCAGCACCTCCGGGACGGCTTTCCGTTATGGCTACACCTTC - TRBJ1-2 TRBV6-1 -
CSVLTGSGGNTIYF TGCAGCGTTTTGACAGGGAGTGGTGGAAACACCATATATTTT TRBD1 TRBJ1-3 TRBV29-1 -
CSVEGAGPYEQYF TGCAGCGTTGAAGGAGCGGGGCCCTACGAGCAGTACTTC TRBD2 TRBJ2-7 TRBV29-1 -
CASRSGDTQYF TGTGCCAGTCGTTCTGGGGATACGCAGTATTTT - TRBJ2-3 TRBV19 -
CASSPSTATNTGELFF TGTGCCAGTAGCCCGTCAACCGCTACGAACACCGGGGAGCTGTTTTTT - TRBJ2-2 TRBV19 -
CASSFLQGRSSPLHF TGTGCCAGCAGCTTCCTACAGGGGAGGTCTTCACCCCTCCACTTT TRBD1 TRBJ1-6 TRBV7-2 -
CASSASGDQPQHF TGCGCCAGCAGTGCTTCAGGGGATCAGCCCCAGCATTTT - TRBJ1-5 TRBV10-2 -
CASGNTGREKLFF TGTGCCAGCGGGAACACAGGGCGGGAAAAACTGTTTTTT - TRBJ1-4 TRBV28 -
CASSALIGDLQETQYF TGTGCCAGCAGCGCCCTTATAGGGGACCTCCAGGAGACCCAGTACTTC - TRBJ2-5 TRBV9 -
CSVARGQGAGANYGYTF TGCAGCGTTGCCCGGGGACAGGGGGCCGGAGCTAACTATGGCTACACCTTC TRBD1 TRBJ1-2 TRBV29-1 -
CASSLRGGDTEAFF TGTGCCAGCAGCTTAAGAGGGGGCGACACTGAAGCTTTCTTT TRBD1 TRBJ1-1 TRBV7-3 -
CASRNRVRRTDTQYF TGTGCCAGCAGGAACAGGGTTCGTCGCACAGATACGCAGTATTTT - TRBJ2-3 TRBV2 -
CASSQEVNQPQHF TGCGCCAGCAGCCAAGAGGTGAATCAGCCCCAGCATTTT - TRBJ1-5 TRBV4-3 few
CASSLDRRYEQYF TGTGCCAGCTCACTAGACAGGCGCTACGAGCAGTACTTC - TRBJ2-7 TRBV18 -
CASSQGLVSTDTQYF TGTGCCAGCAGCCAAGGACTAGTAAGCACAGATACGCAGTATTTT - TRBJ2-3 TRBV4-2 -
CASGKAGTGIHQPQHF TGTGCTAGTGGTAAAGCCGGGACAGGGATCCATCAGCCCCAGCATTTT TRBD1 TRBJ1-5 TRBV12-5 -
CASSETDDTEAFF TGTGCCAGCAGTGAGACGGACGACACTGAAGCTTTCTTT - TRBJ1-1 TRBV6-1 -
CASSDWGSYEQYF TGTGCCAGCAGTGATTGGGGGTCCTACGAGCAGTACTTC - TRBJ2-7 TRBV6-1 -
CASSRNLGTGYGYTF TGTGCCAGCAGTAGAAACCTTGGGACAGGCTATGGCTACACCTTC TRBD1 TRBJ1-2 TRBV2 few
CASSTAGDSYEQYF TGTGCCAGTAGTACGGCGGGGGACTCCTACGAGCAGTACTTC TRBD2 TRBJ2-7 TRBV19 -